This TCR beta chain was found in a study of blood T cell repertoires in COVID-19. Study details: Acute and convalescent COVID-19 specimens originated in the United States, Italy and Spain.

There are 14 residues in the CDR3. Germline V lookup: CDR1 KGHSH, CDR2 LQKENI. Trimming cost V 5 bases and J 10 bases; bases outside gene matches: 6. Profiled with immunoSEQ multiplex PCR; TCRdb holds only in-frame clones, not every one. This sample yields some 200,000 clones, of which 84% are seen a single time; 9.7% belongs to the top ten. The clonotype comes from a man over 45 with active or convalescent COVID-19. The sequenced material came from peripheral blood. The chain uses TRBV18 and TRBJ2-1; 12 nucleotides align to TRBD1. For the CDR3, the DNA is TGTGCCAGCTCATCCCGGGACAGGGGGCCCGAGCAGTTCTTC. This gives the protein CASSSRDRGPEQFF.